What follows are 24 T cell receptor beta chains derived from one specimen sequenced in a study of blood T cell repertoires in COVID-19. Profiled with immunoSEQ multiplex PCR; TCRdb holds only in-frame clones, not every one. The sample contains 150,000 to 200,000 clones, around four fifths of which appear only once. Sequenced sample: peripheral blood. The receptors were gathered from a woman aged 80 or over with acute or convalescent COVID-19.

J is TRBJ2-5 and V is TRBV5-3; the D is unclear. TRBV5-3 is given ORF status, its function remaining uncertain. The CDR3 loop spans 14 amino acids. The V end lost 3 bases, the J end lost 1 base, and 10 bases lay between the germline ends. CDR3 sequence: CARSSYNLQETQYF. Here the CDR3 DNA reads TGTGCCAGAAGCTCATACAACCTCCAAGAGACCCAGTACTTC.

This sequence joins TRBV6-1 and TRBJ2-5; 8 bases fit TRBD2. Trimming cost V 4 bases and J 0 bases; bases outside gene matches: 10. The germline V gene has CDR1 MNHNS and CDR2 SASEGT. The CDR3 loop spans 17 amino acids. CDR3 DNA: TGTGCCAGCAGTGCCTTAGGGACTAGTCTTTACCAAGAGACCCAGTACTTC. Translated: CASSALGTSLYQETQYF.

The gene calls are TRBV29-1 and TRBJ2-5; TRBD2 is a possible D gene (6 bases). The CDR3 is 13 amino acids. Trimming removed 7 bases at V and 2 bases at J, with 14 bases between. The germline V gene has CDR1 SQVTM and CDR2 ANQGSEA. The CDR3 DNA reads as TGCAGCGGGGGGGATGACAAGCAAGAGACCCAGTACTTC. Translating gives CSGGDDKQETQYF. Variable domain in full (rest from reference TRBV29-1 and TRBJ2-5): SAVISQKPSRDICQRGTSLTIQCQVDSQVTMMFWYRQQPGQSLTLIATANQGSEATYESGFVIDKFPISRPNLTFSTLTVSNMSPEDSSIYLCSGGDDKQETQYFGPGTRLLVL.

The rearrangement uses TRBV3-1 (or the pseudogene TRBV3-2) and TRBJ2-5, with a tentative D call TRBD2 (5 bases). The CDR3 loop spans 14 amino acids. Trimming took off 3 bases at V and 2 bases at J, with 10 bases between the two ends. From germline, CDR1 is LGHDT and CDR2 YNNKEL (reference sequence). CDR3 nucleotide sequence: TGTGCCAGCAGCCATGCGGGTCCGCAAGAGACCCAGTACTTC. It specifies CASSHAGPQETQYF.

The chain employs TRBV9 and TRBJ1-2; 7 bases match TRBD1. V lost 0 bases to trimming and J lost 4 bases; unmatched junction nucleotides: 12. The germline V gene has CDR1 SGDLS and CDR2 YYNGEE. CDR3 size: 17 residues. DNA for the CDR3: TGTGCCAGCAGCGTAGTCCCCTCTGGAGGGGGCAGCTATGGCTACACCTTC. Translated: CASSVVPSGGGSYGYTF.

This chain links TRBV7-9 with TRBJ2-3, with 9 bases lining up with TRBD2. Germline V lookup: CDR1 SEHNR, CDR2 FQNEAQ (reference sequence). CDR3 length: 15 amino acids. Unmatched junction bases numbered 3, after V lost 3 bases and J lost 2 bases. CDR3: CASSFSGGFTDTQYF. The CDR3, as DNA: TGTGCCAGCAGCTTTAGCGGGGGATTCACAGATACGCAGTATTTT.

This sequence joins TRBV5-1 and TRBJ2-7, with D tentatively TRBD2 (7 bases). CDR1 is SGHRS, CDR2 YFSETQ, per germline. The CDR3 is made up of 15 amino acids. The V end lost 5 bases, the J end lost 3 bases, and 18 bases lay between the germline ends. The DNA for the CDR3 is TGCGCCAGCAGTCTGGCATCGGGGGGCGGCTACGAGCAGTACTTC. Protein sequence: CASSLASGGGYEQYF.

Only a few counts were recorded for this clone. This rearrangement joins TRBV7-9 to TRBJ2-3; 12 bases are shared with TRBD2. V shed 2 bases and J 6 bases; nucleotides not matched to a gene: 6. CDR3 size: 16 residues. Per germline, CDR1 SEHNR and CDR2 FQNEAQ (reference sequence). The CDR3 sequence is CASSLLGLAGRDTQYF. The DNA for the CDR3 is TGTGCCAGCAGCTTACTTGGACTAGCGGGACGGGATACGCAGTATTTT. Together with reference TRBV7-9 and TRBJ2-3, the CDR3 gives the full variable domain: DTGVSQNPRHKITKRGQNVTFRCDPISEHNRLYWYRQTLGQGPEFLTYFQNEAQLEKSRLLSDRFSAERPKGSFSTLEIQRTEQGDSAMYLCASSLLGLAGRDTQYFGPGTRLTVL.

The CDR3: CASSQVTEAVPEETQYF. CDR3 nucleotides: TGCGCCAGCAGTCAAGTGACGGAGGCCGTGCCGGAGGAGACCCAGTACTTC. This rearrangement joins TRBV23-1 to TRBJ2-5; possibly TRBD2 for D (5 bases). TRBV23-1 is recorded as an ORF, its role being uncertain. The CDR3 length is 17 residues. V was trimmed by 2 bases and J by 5 bases, leaving 21 bases between them.

This clone was seen only once. V gene TRBV5-5 combines with J gene TRBJ1-3, with TRBD1 as a possible D gene (6 bases). Germline assignment: CDR1 SGHKS and CDR2 YYEKEE (reference sequence). The V end was cut by 0 bases, the J end by 7 bases, with 8 bases between. The CDR3 consists of 13 residues. The CDR3 region has the DNA TGTGCCAGCAGCTTGGCAGGGGAGAACACCATATATTTT. Its translation: CASSLAGENTIYF. Complete variable domain (other parts from reference TRBV5-5 and TRBJ1-3): DAGVTQSPTHLIKTRGQQVTLRCSPISGHKSVSWYQQVLGQGPQFIFQYYEKEERGRGNFPDRFSARQFPNYSSELNVNALLLGDSALYLCASSLAGENTIYFGEGSWLTVV.

This clone was observed a few times. V and J are TRBV27 and TRBJ1-5; D is uncertain. CDR1 is MNHEY, CDR2 SMNVEV, per germline (reference sequence). Trimming cost V 6 bases and J 5 bases, with 11 bases left between them. This CDR3 has 13 amino acids. CDR3 region: CASSLFQDQPQHF. CDR3 in DNA: TGTGCCAGCAGCCTCTTCCAGGATCAGCCCCAGCATTTT.

The V call is TRBV19, the J call TRBJ1-4; 12 bases agree with TRBD1. Trimming at V came to 3 bases and at J to 7 bases, leaving 3 bases not matched to a gene. The germline CDR1 and CDR2 sequences are LNHDA and SQIVND (reference sequence). The CDR3 consists of 15 residues. The CDR3 spells CASSMGTGGLEKLFF. The CDR3 nucleotides read TGTGCCAGTAGTATGGGGACAGGGGGCCTTGAAAAACTGTTTTTT.

V gene TRBV7-9 combines with J gene TRBJ1-2, with TRBD1 as a possible D gene (5 bases). Germline CDR1 reads SEHNR; CDR2 reads FQNEAQ (reference sequence). V lost 2 bases to trimming and J lost 1 base, with 14 bases between them. The CDR3 is made up of 16 amino acids. The CDR3 is CASSLFGRGINYGYTF. The CDR3 DNA reads as TGTGCCAGCAGCTTATTTGGTAGGGGTATTAACTATGGCTACACCTTC.

In this sample, this clone turned up a few times. The chain is built from TRBV3-1 (or the pseudogene TRBV3-2) and TRBJ2-1; TRBD2 matches 13 bases. Germline CDR1 and CDR2: LGHDT and YNNKEL (reference sequence). Trimming at V came to 4 bases and at J to 8 bases, leaving 5 bases not matched to a gene. This CDR3 has 15 amino acids. The CDR3 reads CASSRIGTSGDEQFF. The CDR3 DNA reads as TGTGCCAGCAGCCGGATCGGGACTAGCGGGGATGAGCAGTTCTTC.

The chain couples TRBV7-9 to TRBJ1-3; no clear D. Germline assignment: CDR1 SEHNR and CDR2 FQNEAQ (reference sequence). This CDR3 is built from 16 residues. The V and J ends lost 3 bases and 4 bases respectively, with 16 bases between them. This CDR3 is CASSFPPGSGGNTIYF. The CDR3 DNA sequence: TGTGCCAGCAGCTTCCCGCCAGGCTCGGGAGGAAACACCATATATTTT.

CDR3 sequence reads: CASSLSLTGTEAFF. As DNA, the CDR3 is TGCGCCAGCAGCTTGTCCTTAACCGGCACTGAAGCTTTCTTT. V gene TRBV5-1 combines with J gene TRBJ1-1; D not certain. The V gene's germline CDR1 is SGHRS and CDR2 YFSETQ. V gave up 1 base and J gave up 4 bases, with 11 bases separating them. The CDR3 totals 14 residues.

This rearrangement joins TRBV11-3 to TRBJ1-1; D remains ambiguous. Trimming removed 2 bases from V and 7 bases from J, with 11 bases in between. Germline V gene data show CDR1 as SGHNT and CDR2 as YENEEA. This CDR3 contains 13 residues. CDR3 bases: TGTGCCAGCAGCTTAATTGCCCGGAGTGAAGCTTTCTTT. It specifies CASSLIARSEAFF.

This chain joins TRBV27 and TRBJ2-7; D call uncertain. The CDR3 spans 13 residues. Germline V lookup: CDR1 MNHEY, CDR2 SMNVEV (reference sequence). V was shortened by 2 bases and J by 6 bases, with 11 bases between the two germline ends. CDR3 bases: TGTGCCAGCAGTTTAGACTGGTCTGGCGAGCAGTACTTC. The encoded protein is CASSLDWSGEQYF.

The rearrangement uses TRBV30 and TRBJ1-1; D not certain. CDR3 length: 8 amino acids. Germline CDR1 and CDR2: GTSNPN and SVGIG (reference sequence). Deletions cut 6 bases from V and 13 bases from J, with 9 bases between. The chain's CDR3 is CACPGVFF. CDR3 nucleotide sequence: TGTGCCTGCCCCGGAGTTTTCTTT.

With respect to this clone: Sequence at one end of the junction differs from germline and may be a read error. The chain carries TRBV27 and TRBJ1-5; D is possibly TRBD1 (5 bases). Germline assignment: CDR1 MNHEY and CDR2 SMNVEV (reference sequence). The CDR3 covers 14 residues. This CDR3 is CASSLLGDNQPQHF. The CDR3 DNA is TGTGCCAGCAGCTTATTAGGGGACAATCAGCCCCAGCATTTT.

The rearrangement links TRBV2 to TRBJ1-3, with D maybe TRBD1 (5 bases). Germline loops: CDR1 SNHLY, CDR2 FYNNEI. The V gene lost 6 bases and the J gene lost 2 bases, with 11 bases spanning the gap. This CDR3 is built from 14 residues. The CDR3 reads CASSLQVAGNTIYF. The DNA of the CDR3 is TGTGCCAGCAGCCTACAGGTCGCTGGAAACACCATATATTTT.

The chain employs TRBV6-2 or TRBV6-3 and TRBJ1-6, with no clear D. The length of the CDR3 is 15 residues. The germline V and J ends were trimmed by 2 bases and 5 bases, with 10 bases remaining between them. The germline V gene encodes CDR1 MNHEY and CDR2 SVGEGT. The CDR3 spells CASSYPGSNNSPLHF. Written as DNA, the CDR3 is TGTGCCAGCAGTTACCCGGGATCCAATAATTCACCCCTCCACTTT.

In this sample, this clone turned up a few times. J is TRBJ1-6 and V is TRBV20-1; D might be TRBD1 (6 bases). The V and J ends lost 3 bases and 2 bases respectively, with 11 bases between them. Germline V gene sequence: CDR1 DFQATT, CDR2 SNEGSKA (reference sequence). The CDR3 loop spans 15 amino acids. DNA for the CDR3: TGCAGTGCTAGTGTAGGGGGAGCCTATAATTCACCCCTCCACTTT. Translated: CSASVGGAYNSPLHF.

This clone was picked up one time. The rearrangement joins TRBV4-2 to TRBJ1-1; 7 nucleotides agree with TRBD1. Germline loops: CDR1 LGHNA, CDR2 YNFKEQ. CDR3 length: 15 amino acids. V shed 0 bases and J 4 bases; nucleotides not matched to a gene: 5. The CDR3 is CASSQDPAGGTEAFF. CDR3 sequence (DNA): TGTGCCAGCAGCCAAGACCCCGCAGGGGGCACTGAAGCTTTCTTT.